This TCR beta chain was captured in a study of CD8 T cells in Susac syndrome. Study-level information: Roughly six sequenced Susac syndrome patients had clinically active disease, while fewer than 10 were in remission.

CDR3 length: 14 amino acids. Per the germline V gene, CDR1 is LNHNV and CDR2 is YYDKDF (reference sequence). V was cut by 1 base and J by 11 bases, with 17 bases left in between. RNA totalling about 0.45 to 1 ug underwent reverse transcription with random hexamers. In TCRdb, the immunoSEQ multiplex PCR reads were re-called with MiXCR into one record per CDR3 protein. The profile covers over 150,000 distinct CDR3 sequences, with about 94% appearing a single time and 0.09% to 0.1% taken by the ten largest. The sample taken for sequencing was CD4+ T cells from PBMCs. This sequence originates from a human donor with Susac syndrome. The gene calls are TRBV15 and TRBJ1-1; tentative D call: TRBD1 (5 bases). In DNA, the CDR3 is TGTGCCACCAGCAGAGGGCTTGAGGGGCCCCGGGCTTTCTTT. Translation gives CATSRGLEGPRAFF. Full variable domain (rest looked up from reference TRBV15 and TRBJ1-1): DAMVIQNPRYQVTQFGKPVTLSCSQTLNHNVMYWYQQKSSQAPKLLFHYYDKDFNNEADTPDNFQSRRPNTSFCFLDIRSPGLGDTAMYLCATSRGLEGPRAFFGQGTRLTVV.